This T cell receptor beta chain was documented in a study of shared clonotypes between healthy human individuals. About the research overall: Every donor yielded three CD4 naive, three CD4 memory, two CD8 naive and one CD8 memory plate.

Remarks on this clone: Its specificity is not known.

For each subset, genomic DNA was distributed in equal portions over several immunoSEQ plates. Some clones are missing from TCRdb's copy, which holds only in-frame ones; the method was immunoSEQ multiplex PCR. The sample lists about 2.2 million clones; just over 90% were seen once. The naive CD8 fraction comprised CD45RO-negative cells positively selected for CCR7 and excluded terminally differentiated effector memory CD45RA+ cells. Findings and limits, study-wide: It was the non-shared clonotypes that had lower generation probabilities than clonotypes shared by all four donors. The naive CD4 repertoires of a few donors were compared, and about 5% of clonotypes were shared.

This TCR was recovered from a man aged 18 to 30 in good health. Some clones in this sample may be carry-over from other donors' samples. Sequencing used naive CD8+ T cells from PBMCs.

The CDR3 is CASSISGLAGDYNEQFF. The CDR3 DNA is TGTGCCAGTAGTATATCCGGACTAGCGGGAGACTACAATGAGCAGTTCTTC. This chain uses TRBV19 with TRBJ2-1; 13 nucleotides agree with TRBD2. The CDR3 contains 17 residues. Germline CDR1 is LNHDA and CDR2 is SQIVND (reference sequence). V shed 2 bases, J shed 3 bases, and the junction held 4 bases outside the gene matches.